This T cell receptor beta chain was recovered during a study of blood T cell repertoires in COVID-19. Study at large: Material from acute and convalescent COVID-19 was sourced from the United States, Italy and Spain. Nucleic acid was either cDNA or gDNA, and it came from T cells, B-cell-depleted T cells, or PBMCs.

Data came from immunoSEQ multiplex PCR; TCRdb stores just in-frame clones and leaves some out. The sample records approximately 220,000 clones, about 88% being singletons. Recovery among Cohort 3 donors was established by two negative PCRs, clearance, or symptom resolution. Sequencing used PBMCs or T cells enriched from blood (not recorded which). The clonotype was recovered from a woman in her twenties or thirties who had recovered from COVID-19.

CDR3: CAVKGQGVEKLFF. DNA for the CDR3: TGTGCCGTAAAGGGACAGGGAGTTGAAAAACTGTTTTTT. V gene TRBV10-3 combines with J gene TRBJ1-4, with TRBD1 identical over 9 bases. With 11 bases clipped from V and 7 bases from J, the junction kept 8 bases outside the gene matches. CDR3 length: 13 amino acids. Germline loops: CDR1 ENHRY, CDR2 SYGVKD.